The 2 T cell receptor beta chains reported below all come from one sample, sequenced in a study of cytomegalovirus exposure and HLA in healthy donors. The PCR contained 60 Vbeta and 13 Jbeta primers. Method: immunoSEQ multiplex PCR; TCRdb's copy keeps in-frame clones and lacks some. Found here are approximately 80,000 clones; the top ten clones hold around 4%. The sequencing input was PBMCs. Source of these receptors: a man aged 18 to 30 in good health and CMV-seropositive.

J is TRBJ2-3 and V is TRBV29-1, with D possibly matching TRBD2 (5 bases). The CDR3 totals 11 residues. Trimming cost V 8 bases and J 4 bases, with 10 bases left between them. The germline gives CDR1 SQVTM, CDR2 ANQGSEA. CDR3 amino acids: CSTSRADTQYF. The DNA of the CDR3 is TGCAGCACGTCGCGGGCAGATACGCAGTATTTT.

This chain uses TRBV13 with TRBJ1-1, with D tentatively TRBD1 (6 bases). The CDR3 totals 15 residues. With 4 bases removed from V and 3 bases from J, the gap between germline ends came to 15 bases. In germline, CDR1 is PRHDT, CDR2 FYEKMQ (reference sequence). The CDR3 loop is CASSSAYRAYTEAFF. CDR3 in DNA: TGTGCCAGCAGCTCCGCTTACAGGGCTTACACTGAAGCTTTCTTT.